The clone carrying this TCR beta chain was seen only once. What it binds is not known. Trimming left V 4 bases short and J 6 bases short, with 14 bases between. The CDR3 is 15 residues long. In germline, CDR1 is SGHRS, CDR2 YFSETQ. This sample is drawn from a study of T cells in tuberculosis. About the research overall: A South African cohort included IGRA-negative adolescents, latently infected IGRA-positive adolescents and adults with active tuberculosis.

Study-level results: The TCR-beta difference was not significant; alpha differences partly reflected length.

At study entry, adolescents had tuberculin skin tests and IGRA screening. The protocol was immunoSEQ multiplex PCR, while the TCRdb copy is restricted to in-frame clones and leaves out a portion. The repertoire consists of about 33,000 clones, with about 95% occurring once and the leading ten covering roughly 2.3%. The specimen was PBMCs. The source is a donor between 10 and 29 years old with latent tuberculosis or without tuberculosis infection. The chain recombines TRBV5-1 with TRBJ1-6; D is ambiguous. The CDR3 protein is CASSQHDTFNSPLHF. The CDR3 coding sequence is TGCGCCAGCAGCCAACATGACACCTTTAATTCACCCCTCCACTTT.